This T cell receptor beta chain was identified in a study of shared clonotypes between healthy human individuals. Assay: immunoSEQ multiplex PCR; the TCRdb copy retains only in-frame clones and omits some. The profile shows about 2.4 million clones, 93% of them singletons. Germline V gives CDR1 MDHEN, CDR2 SYDVKM. The germline V and J ends were trimmed by 6 bases and 4 bases, with 9 bases remaining between them. The CDR3 sequence is 12 residues long. The sequencing input was naive CD4+ T cells from PBMCs. Subset described: CD45RA+ positively selected. J is TRBJ1-2 and V is TRBV28, with D possibly TRBD1 on 5 matching bases. This receptor was identified in a man younger than 35 in good health. Some clones in this sample may be carry-over from other donors' samples. The CDR3 coding sequence is TGTGCCAGCAGCGGGGGTGTCTATGGCTACACCTTC. This encodes CASSGGVYGYTF.